These 16 T cell receptor beta chains share one sample of origin, sequenced in a study of neurological immune-mediated disorders (dated 2019 in TCRdb). The library was made by 5' RACE. The run used an Illumina HiSeq 2500. In-frame beta chains were kept once TCRdb had trimmed the public reads at Q25 with fastp and called clones with MiXCR. For every CDR3 protein sequence, its rows merge into one entry that carries the most common genes and DNA. The sample table shows roughly 57,000 distinct CDR3 sequences, and 24% are seen once. About 4.3% of the sample comes from the top ten. The time point label for this specimen denotes: technical triplicate 2. Sequencing was done on a sample of PBMCs. All receptors come from a man aged 60 to 75 with HTLV-1-associated myelopathy (HAM/TSP).

This clonotype was seen at least ten times. This CDR3 reads CASSDSPGPDTQYF. In nucleotides, the CDR3 is TGTGCCAGCAGCGACTCCCCTGGGCCAGATACGCAGTATTTT. The chain employs TRBV2 and TRBJ2-3, with D uncertain. V dropped 6 bases and J dropped 4 bases, with 14 bases sitting between them. CDR1 is SNHLY, CDR2 FYNNEI, per germline. The CDR3 is made up of 14 amino acids.

The gene calls are TRBV5-4 and TRBJ2-3; 8 bases agree with TRBD1. Germline V lookup: CDR1 SGHNT, CDR2 YYREEE (reference sequence). CDR3 length: 15 residues. J gave up 3 bases and V 4 bases, and 7 bases lay outside the gene matches. CDR3 sequence (DNA): TGTGCCAGCAGCGCCGACAGGGGTCGTACAGATACGCAGTATTTT. It is translated as CASSADRGRTDTQYF.

This clonotype was counted at least ten times. In nucleotides, the CDR3 is TGTGCCAGCAGTTTAGGCCTCCAGGGAGGGTCATCTGGGGCCAACGTCCTGACTTTC. This encodes CASSLGLQGGSSGANVLTF. This chain uses TRBV12-3 or TRBV12-4 with TRBJ2-6; 7 bases fit TRBD2. J gave up 1 base and V 1 base, and 10 bases lay outside the gene matches. This CDR3 spans 19 amino acids.

The rearrangement links TRBV7-3 to TRBJ2-1; D is perhaps TRBD2 (5 bases). Germline lookup yields CDR1 SGHTA and CDR2 FQGTGA. The CDR3 has 14 amino acids. With 5 bases removed from V and 1 base from J, the gap between germline ends came to 9 bases. The chain's CDR3 is CASSPEGSYNEQFF. As DNA, the CDR3 is TGTGCCAGCAGCCCTGAGGGTTCCTACAATGAGCAGTTCTTC.

This clonotype occurred many times. This chain connects TRBV5-1 to TRBJ2-7; 12 bases fit TRBD2. V trimming: 1 base; J trimming: 2 bases; junction bases outside the gene matches: 4. Germline V gene lookup returns CDR1 SGHRS and CDR2 YFSETQ. The CDR3 length is 16 residues. CDR3 sequence: CASSLTSGRIPYEQYF. In DNA form, the CDR3 reads TGCGCCAGCAGCTTGACTAGCGGGAGGATCCCCTACGAGCAGTACTTC.

This clonotype was seen many times. This chain connects TRBV5-1 to TRBJ2-2, with D maybe TRBD2 (5 bases). Trimming took off 0 bases at V and 4 bases at J, with 10 bases between the two ends. The CDR3 is 15 amino acids. Germline CDR1 SGHRS, CDR2 YFSETQ. For the CDR3, the DNA is TGCGCCAGCAGCTTGGGGGAGTATGGCACCGGGGAGCTGTTTTTT. Translating it yields CASSLGEYGTGELFF.

This clonotype was picked up many times. This sequence joins TRBV7-9 and TRBJ2-5; TRBD1 aligns across 10 bases. Germline V gene data show CDR1 as SEHNR and CDR2 as FQNEAQ (reference sequence). The CDR3 has 15 amino acids. With 5 bases clipped from V and 4 bases from J, the junction kept 7 bases outside the gene matches. As DNA, the CDR3 is TGTGCCAGCAGCCTCCGTAGGACAGGGGGAGAGACCCAGTACTTC. Protein product: CASSLRRTGGETQYF.

The V gene is TRBV29-1, the J gene TRBJ1-4, with TRBD1 matching over 7 bases. Germline CDR1 is SQVTM and CDR2 is ANQGSEA. J gave up 3 bases and V 5 bases, and 9 bases lay outside the gene matches. The CDR3 sequence is 15 residues long. In nucleotides, the CDR3 is TGCAGCGTTTCTTTCAGGGACAGAGCTAATGAAAAACTGTTTTTT. Amino acids: CSVSFRDRANEKLFF. The entire variable domain, with the rest obtained from reference TRBV29-1 and TRBJ1-4, is as follows: SAVISQKPSRDICQRGTSLTIQCQVDSQVTMMFWYRQQPGQSLTLIATANQGSEATYESGFVIDKFPISRPNLTFSTLTVSNMSPEDSSIYLCSVSFRDRANEKLFFGSGTQLSVL.

The table lists this clonotype with many counts. The V call is TRBV5-1, the J call TRBJ2-3; 12 nucleotides match TRBD2. CDR1 is SGHRS and CDR2 is YFSETQ in the germline V gene. This CDR3 is 19 amino acids long. V was pared by 4 bases and J by 0 bases, with 12 bases of the junction left unmatched. Here the CDR3 reads CASSRVPGTSGPSTDTQYF. Written as DNA, the CDR3 is TGCGCCAGCAGCAGAGTCCCCGGGACTAGCGGGCCAAGCACAGATACGCAGTATTTT.

The chain combines TRBV7-9 with TRBJ2-1, with 8 bases identical to TRBD2. V lost 0 bases, J lost 3 bases, and 4 bases stayed unmatched. The CDR3 has 16 residues. Germline V gene lookup returns CDR1 SEHNR and CDR2 FQNEAQ (reference sequence). CDR3 loop: CASSLAPSGLYNEQFF. As DNA, the CDR3 is TGTGCCAGCAGCTTAGCGCCTAGCGGGCTCTACAATGAGCAGTTCTTC.

This clonotype came up many times. The chain employs TRBV7-8 and TRBJ2-1; 16 bases map to TRBD2. The V and J ends lost 2 bases and 7 bases, in that order; junction bases with no gene match: 14. CDR1 and CDR2 (germline): SGHVS, FQNEAQ. CDR3 size: 20 residues. For the CDR3, the DNA is TGTGCCAGCAGCTTAAGGGGGGGACTAGCGGGAGGGCCGAGTGAGAATGAGCAGTTCTTC. Translated: CASSLRGGLAGGPSENEQFF. Looking up the rest from reference TRBV7-8 and TRBJ2-1 gives the full variable domain: GAGVSQSPRYKVAKRGQDVALRCDPISGHVSLFWYQQALGQGPEFLTYFQNEAQLDKSGLPSDRFFAERPEGSVSTLKIQRTQQEDSAVYLCASSLRGGLAGGPSENEQFFGPGTRLTVL.

This clonotype was seen repeatedly, ten times or more. This chain uses TRBV20-1 with TRBJ2-5, with 10 bases identical to TRBD2. Unmatched junction bases numbered 13, after V lost 6 bases and J lost 3 bases. The CDR3 sequence is 16 residues long. CDR1 is DFQATT and CDR2 is SNEGSKA in the germline V gene (reference sequence). CDR3: CSAPNGWLAGEETQYF. The DNA for the CDR3 is TGCAGTGCCCCCAATGGATGGCTAGCGGGAGAAGAGACCCAGTACTTC.

This clonotype was recorded many times. The chain is built from TRBV3-1 and TRBJ1-4; D gene unclear. This CDR3 is built from 14 residues. Germline CDR1 reads LGHDT; CDR2 reads YNNKEL (reference sequence). V was clipped by 2 bases and J by 10 bases, with 14 bases between them. CDR3 DNA sequence: TGTGCCAGCAGCCAATCCCGAGTGAGTCGAAAACTGTTTTTT. Its translation: CASSQSRVSRKLFF.

The rearrangement links TRBV7-8 to TRBJ2-2; D is possibly TRBD1 (5 bases). Germline CDR1 and CDR2: SGHVS and FQNEAQ. CDR3 length: 14 amino acids. V was cut by 5 bases and J by 5 bases, with 12 bases left in between. The CDR3 DNA reads TGTGCCAGCAGCCCAGGGTTCCGGACCGGGGAGCTGTTTTTT. This gives the protein CASSPGFRTGELFF.

Comments on this clonotype: This may be a read error, as it is one base from a much larger clone. The chain joins TRBV6-1 to TRBJ2-5; D is possibly TRBD1 or TRBD2 (6 bases each). Trimming took 5 bases from V and 5 from J, leaving 12 bases between them. Per the germline V gene, CDR1 is MNHNS and CDR2 is SASEGT. This CDR3 comprises 13 residues. The CDR3 bases are TGTGCCAGCAGTAGCCAGGGGAGGGAGACCCAGTACTTC. Amino acid sequence: CASSSQGRETQYF.

This clonotype was observed a handful of times. The V call is TRBV7-9, the J call TRBJ2-3; 11 positions match TRBD2. There are 15 residues in the CDR3. Per the germline V gene, CDR1 is SEHNR and CDR2 is FQNEAQ (reference sequence). V shed 3 bases, J shed 3 bases, and the junction held 2 bases outside the gene matches. The CDR3 spells CASSFTSGSTDTQYF. CDR3 nucleotides: TGTGCCAGCAGCTTTACTAGCGGGAGTACAGATACGCAGTATTTT.